This T cell receptor (beta chain) emerged from a study of T cells after posttransplantation cyclophosphamide. Germline lookup yields CDR1 SGHDT and CDR2 YYEEEE. The V gene lost 4 bases and the J gene lost 1 base, with 9 bases spanning the gap. The CDR3 runs to 13 residues. Peripheral blood was collected from the related graft donor on the marrow donation day. A note on this clone: Its target is not known.

Sequenced by immunoSEQ multiplex PCR; TCRdb stores in-frame clones only, minus some. The table shows tens of thousands of clones, with around 95% occurring only once. Study findings and constraints: TRB overlap between skin or GI tissue T cells and blood was limited.

The chain carries TRBV5-6 and TRBJ2-7; D not certain. This clonotype was sampled from a woman aged 25 to 39 in good health and a related stem cell transplant donor. Input material: PBMCs. Written as DNA, the CDR3 is TGTGCCAGCAGCCCCGACACGTCCTACGAGCAGTACTTC. Translated: CASSPDTSYEQYF.